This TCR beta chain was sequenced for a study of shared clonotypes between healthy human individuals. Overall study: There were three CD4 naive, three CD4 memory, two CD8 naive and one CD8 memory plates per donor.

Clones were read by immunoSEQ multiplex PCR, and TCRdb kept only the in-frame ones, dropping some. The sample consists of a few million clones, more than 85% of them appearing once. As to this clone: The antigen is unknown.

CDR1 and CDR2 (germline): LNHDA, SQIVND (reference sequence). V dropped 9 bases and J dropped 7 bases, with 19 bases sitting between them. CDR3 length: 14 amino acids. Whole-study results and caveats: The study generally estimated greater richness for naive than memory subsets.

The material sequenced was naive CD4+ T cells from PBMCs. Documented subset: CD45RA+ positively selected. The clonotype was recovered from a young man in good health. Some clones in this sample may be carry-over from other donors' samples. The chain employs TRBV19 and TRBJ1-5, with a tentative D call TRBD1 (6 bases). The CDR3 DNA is TGTGCCAGCCTCGGCAGGGGAGGACAACAGCCCCAGCATTTT. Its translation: CASLGRGGQQPQHF.